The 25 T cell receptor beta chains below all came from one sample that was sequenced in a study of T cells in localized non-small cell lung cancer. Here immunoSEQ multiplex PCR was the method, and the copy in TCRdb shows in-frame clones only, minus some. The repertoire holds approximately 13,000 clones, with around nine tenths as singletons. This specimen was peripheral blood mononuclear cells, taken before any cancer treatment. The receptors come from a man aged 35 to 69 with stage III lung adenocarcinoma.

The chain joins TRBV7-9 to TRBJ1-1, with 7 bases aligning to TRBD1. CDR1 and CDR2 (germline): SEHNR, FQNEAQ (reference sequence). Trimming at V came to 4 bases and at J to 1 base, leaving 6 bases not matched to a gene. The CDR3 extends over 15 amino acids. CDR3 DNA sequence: TGTGCCAGCAGCTCCCACCAGGGGGGGAACACTGAAGCTTTCTTT. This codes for CASSSHQGGNTEAFF.

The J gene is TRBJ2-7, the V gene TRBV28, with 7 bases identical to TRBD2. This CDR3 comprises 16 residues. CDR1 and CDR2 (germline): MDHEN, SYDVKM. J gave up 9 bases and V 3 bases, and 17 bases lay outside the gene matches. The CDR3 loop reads CASSFPIRLASSVQYF. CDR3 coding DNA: TGTGCCAGCAGTTTCCCGATTCGACTAGCCTCTTCGGTGCAGTACTTC.

The CDR3 DNA reads as TGTGCCAGCAGCACTGGGTCCAGGGGGTTTTTCGAAGAGACCCAGTACTTC. The encoded protein is CASSTGSRGFFEETQYF. The V call is TRBV5-4, the J call TRBJ2-7; 7 positions match TRBD1. The J call is uncertain, as TRBJ2-5 better fits the DNA end. Germline values: CDR1 SGHNT, CDR2 YYREEE (reference sequence). This CDR3 is 17 amino acids long.

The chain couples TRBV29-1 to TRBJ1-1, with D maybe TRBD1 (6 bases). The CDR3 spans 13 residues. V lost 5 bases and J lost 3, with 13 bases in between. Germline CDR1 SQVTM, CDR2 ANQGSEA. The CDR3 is CSVYRDSDTEAFF. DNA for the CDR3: TGCAGCGTTTACAGGGATTCTGACACTGAAGCTTTCTTT.

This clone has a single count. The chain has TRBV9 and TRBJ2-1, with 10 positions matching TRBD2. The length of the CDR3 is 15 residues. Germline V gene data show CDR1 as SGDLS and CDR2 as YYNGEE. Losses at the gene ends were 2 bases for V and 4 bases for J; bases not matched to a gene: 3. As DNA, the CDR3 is TGTGCCAGCAGCGTCGGACTAGCGGTTTACAATGAGCAGTTCTTC. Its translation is CASSVGLAVYNEQFF.

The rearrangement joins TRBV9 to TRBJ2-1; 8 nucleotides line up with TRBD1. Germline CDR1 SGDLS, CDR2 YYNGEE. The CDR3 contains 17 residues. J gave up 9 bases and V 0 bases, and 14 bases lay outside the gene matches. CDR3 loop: CASSVGRRTGSHGEQFF. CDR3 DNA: TGTGCCAGCAGCGTAGGGAGAAGGACAGGGAGCCACGGTGAGCAGTTCTTC.

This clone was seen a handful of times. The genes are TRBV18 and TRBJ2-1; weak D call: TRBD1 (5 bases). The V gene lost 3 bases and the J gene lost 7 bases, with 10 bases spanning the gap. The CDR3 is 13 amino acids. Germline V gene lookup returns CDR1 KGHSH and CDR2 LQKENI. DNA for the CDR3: TGTGCCAGCTCACCGGGGCTAGGGAATGAGCAGTTCTTC. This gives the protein CASSPGLGNEQFF.

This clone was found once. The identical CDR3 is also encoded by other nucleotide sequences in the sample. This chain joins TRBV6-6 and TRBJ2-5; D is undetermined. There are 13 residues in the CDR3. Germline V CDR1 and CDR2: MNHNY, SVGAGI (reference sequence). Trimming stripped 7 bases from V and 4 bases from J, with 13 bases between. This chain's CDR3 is CASTIPALETQYF. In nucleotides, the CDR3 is TGTGCCAGCACAATCCCGGCCCTAGAGACCCAGTACTTC.

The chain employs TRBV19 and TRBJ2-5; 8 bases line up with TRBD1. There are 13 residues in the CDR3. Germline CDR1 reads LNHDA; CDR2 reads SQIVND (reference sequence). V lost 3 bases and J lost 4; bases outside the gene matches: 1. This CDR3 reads CASSIQGAETQYF. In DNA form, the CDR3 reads TGTGCCAGTAGTATTCAGGGGGCAGAGACCCAGTACTTC.

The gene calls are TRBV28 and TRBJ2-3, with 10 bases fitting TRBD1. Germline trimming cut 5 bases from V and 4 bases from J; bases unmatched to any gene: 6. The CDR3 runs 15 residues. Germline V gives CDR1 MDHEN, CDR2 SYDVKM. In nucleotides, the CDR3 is TGTGCCAGCAGTCCCGGGACAGGGGTGGCAGATACGCAGTATTTT. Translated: CASSPGTGVADTQYF.

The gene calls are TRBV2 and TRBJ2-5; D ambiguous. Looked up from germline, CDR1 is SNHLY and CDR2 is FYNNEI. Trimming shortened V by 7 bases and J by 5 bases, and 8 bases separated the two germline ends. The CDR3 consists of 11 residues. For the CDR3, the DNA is TGTGCCAGCAAGGGTGGGGAGACCCAGTACTTC. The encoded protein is CASKGGETQYF.

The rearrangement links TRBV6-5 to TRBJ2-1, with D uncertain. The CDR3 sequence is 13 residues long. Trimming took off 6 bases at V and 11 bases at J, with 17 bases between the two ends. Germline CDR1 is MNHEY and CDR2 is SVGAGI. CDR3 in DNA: TGTGCCAGCAGCCGACCTGAGGTCAGGAAGCAGTTCTTC. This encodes CASSRPEVRKQFF.

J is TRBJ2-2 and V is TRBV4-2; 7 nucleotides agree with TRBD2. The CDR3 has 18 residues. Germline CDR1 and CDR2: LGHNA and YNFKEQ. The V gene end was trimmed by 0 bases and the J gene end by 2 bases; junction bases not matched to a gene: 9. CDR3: CASSQDPMGTTNTGELFF. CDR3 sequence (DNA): TGTGCCAGCAGCCAAGATCCCATGGGGACTACAAACACCGGGGAGCTGTTTTTT.

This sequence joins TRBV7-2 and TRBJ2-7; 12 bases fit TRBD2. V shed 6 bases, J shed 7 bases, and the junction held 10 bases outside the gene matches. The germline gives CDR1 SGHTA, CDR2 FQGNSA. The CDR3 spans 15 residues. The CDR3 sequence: CASRSLAGGWGEQYF. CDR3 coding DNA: TGTGCCAGCAGATCACTAGCGGGAGGTTGGGGGGAGCAGTACTTC.

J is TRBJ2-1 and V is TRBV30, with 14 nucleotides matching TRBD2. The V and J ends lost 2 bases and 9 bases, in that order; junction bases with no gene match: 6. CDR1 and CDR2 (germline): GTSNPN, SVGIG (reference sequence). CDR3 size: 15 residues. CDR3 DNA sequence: TGTGCCTGGAGTCGTAAAGGACTAGCGGGAGGTGAGCAGTTCTTC. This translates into CAWSRKGLAGGEQFF.

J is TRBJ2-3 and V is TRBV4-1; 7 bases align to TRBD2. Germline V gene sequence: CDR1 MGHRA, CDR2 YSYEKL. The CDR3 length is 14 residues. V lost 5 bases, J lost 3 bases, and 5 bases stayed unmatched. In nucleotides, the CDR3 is TGCGCCAGCAGCGCGGGAGAATGGACAGATACGCAGTATTTT. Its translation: CASSAGEWTDTQYF.

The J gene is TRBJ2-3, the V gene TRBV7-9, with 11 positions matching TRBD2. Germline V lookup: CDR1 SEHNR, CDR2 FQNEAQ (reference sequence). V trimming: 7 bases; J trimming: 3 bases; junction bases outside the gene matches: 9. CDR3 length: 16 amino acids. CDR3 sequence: CASTTGTSGATDTQYF. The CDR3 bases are TGTGCCAGCACGACCGGGACTAGCGGAGCTACAGATACGCAGTATTTT.

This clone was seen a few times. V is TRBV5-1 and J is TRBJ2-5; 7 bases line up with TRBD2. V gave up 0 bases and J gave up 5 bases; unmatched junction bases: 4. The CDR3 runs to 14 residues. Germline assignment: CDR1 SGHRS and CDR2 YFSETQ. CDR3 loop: CASSLGGGRETQYF. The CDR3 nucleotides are TGCGCCAGCAGCTTGGGCGGGGGTCGGGAGACCCAGTACTTC.

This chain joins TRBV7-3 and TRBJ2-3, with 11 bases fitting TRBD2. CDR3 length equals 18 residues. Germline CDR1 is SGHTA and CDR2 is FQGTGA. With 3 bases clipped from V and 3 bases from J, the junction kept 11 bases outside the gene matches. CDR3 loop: CASSFSGRAFGSTDTQYF. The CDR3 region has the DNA TGTGCCAGCAGCTTTAGCGGGAGGGCCTTCGGTAGTACAGATACGCAGTATTTT.

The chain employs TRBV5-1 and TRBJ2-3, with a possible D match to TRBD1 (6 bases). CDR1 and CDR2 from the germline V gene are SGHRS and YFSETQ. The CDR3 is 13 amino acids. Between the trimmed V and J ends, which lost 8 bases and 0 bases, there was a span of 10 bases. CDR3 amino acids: CASRDISTDTQYF. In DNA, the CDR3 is TGCGCCAGTCGGGACATCAGCACAGATACGCAGTATTTT.

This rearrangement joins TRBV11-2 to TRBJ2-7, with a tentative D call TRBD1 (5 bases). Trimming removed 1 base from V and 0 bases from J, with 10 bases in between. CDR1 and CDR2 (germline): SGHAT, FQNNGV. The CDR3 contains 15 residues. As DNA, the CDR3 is TGTGCCAGCAGCTTAGGGGGCGGATACTCCTACGAGCAGTACTTC. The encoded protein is CASSLGGGYSYEQYF.

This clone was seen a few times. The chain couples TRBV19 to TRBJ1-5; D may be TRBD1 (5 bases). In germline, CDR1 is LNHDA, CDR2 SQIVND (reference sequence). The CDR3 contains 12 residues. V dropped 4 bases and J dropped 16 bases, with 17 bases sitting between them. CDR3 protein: CASSTSDTPSHF. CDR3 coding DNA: TGTGCCAGTAGTACCTCGGACACGCCCTCACATTTT.

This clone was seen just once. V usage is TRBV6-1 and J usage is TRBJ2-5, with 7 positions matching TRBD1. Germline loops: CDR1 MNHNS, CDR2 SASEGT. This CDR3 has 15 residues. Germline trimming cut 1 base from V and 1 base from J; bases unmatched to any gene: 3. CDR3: CASSEEGAFQETQYF. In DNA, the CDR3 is TGTGCCAGCAGTGAAGAGGGGGCTTTCCAAGAGACCCAGTACTTC.

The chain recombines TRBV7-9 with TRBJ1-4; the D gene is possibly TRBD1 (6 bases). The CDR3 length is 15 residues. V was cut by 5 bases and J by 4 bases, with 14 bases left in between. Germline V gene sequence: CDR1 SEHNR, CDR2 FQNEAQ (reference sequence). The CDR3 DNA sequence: TGTGCCAGCAGCCGAGACAGGTTCCTTAATGAAAAACTGTTTTTT. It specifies CASSRDRFLNEKLFF.

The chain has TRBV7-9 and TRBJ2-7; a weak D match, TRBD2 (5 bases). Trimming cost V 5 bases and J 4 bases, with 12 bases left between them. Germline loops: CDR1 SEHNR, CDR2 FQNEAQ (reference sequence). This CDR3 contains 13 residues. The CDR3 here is CASSPLPGYEQYF. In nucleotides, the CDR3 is TGTGCCAGCAGCCCACTGCCGGGGTACGAGCAGTACTTC.